This T cell receptor beta chain appears in the sequencing data of a study of OX40 agonist ivuxolimab in advanced cancers. Study-wide results and limits: Some nonresponders also had low normalized T-cell clonal expansion. More expanded clones were seen, on average, in CD8+ T cells than in CD4+. At 0.1 to 3.0 mg/kg and by week 6, CD4+ and CD8+ T cells in the blood had expanded clonally.

The CDR3 extends over 14 amino acids. V gave up 6 bases and J gave up 1 base, with 10 bases separating them. The V gene's germline CDR1 is MNHEY and CDR2 SVGAGI. With respect to this clone: The antigen is unknown.

Patients were ineligible given autoimmune disease history or systemic immunosuppression. Data came from immunoSEQ multiplex PCR; TCRdb stores just in-frame clones and leaves some out. The data hold roughly 60,000 clones, with around 93% observed a single time. This TCR came from an adult with an advanced solid tumor such as melanoma, head and neck, liver or kidney cancer. Specimen: CD4+ or CD8+ T cells sorted from blood, collected in a trial of the OX40 agonist ivuxolimab. The rearrangement links TRBV6-5 to TRBJ1-5, with D unresolved. CDR3 in DNA: TGTGCCAGCAGGCAATCGGACAGCAATCAGCCCCAGCATTTT. Translating it yields CASRQSDSNQPQHF.